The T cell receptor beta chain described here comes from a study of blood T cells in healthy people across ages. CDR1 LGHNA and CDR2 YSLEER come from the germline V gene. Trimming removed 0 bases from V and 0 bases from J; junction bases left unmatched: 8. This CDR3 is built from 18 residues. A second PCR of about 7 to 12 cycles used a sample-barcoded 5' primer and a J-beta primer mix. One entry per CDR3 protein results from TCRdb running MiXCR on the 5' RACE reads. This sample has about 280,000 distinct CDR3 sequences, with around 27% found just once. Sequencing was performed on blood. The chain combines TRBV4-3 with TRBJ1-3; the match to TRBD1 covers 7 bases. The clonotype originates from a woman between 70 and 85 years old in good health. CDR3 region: CASSQDWRGRSSGNTIYF. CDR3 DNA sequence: TGCGCCAGCAGCCAAGACTGGAGGGGGCGATCCTCTGGAAACACCATATATTTT.